Presented here are 8 T cell receptor beta chains from one specimen sequenced in a study of Ad26.COV2.S vaccination and SARS-CoV-2 variants (dated by TCRdb to the early 2020s). In light of the paper, this sample's treatment or condition label describes: roughly 19 received Ad26.COV2.S at low or high dose, single or two shots; 5 received placebo; per-sample allocation not given. For vaccine and placebo recipients, the sequenced repertoires came from samples collected on day 63 after the first injection. The library was prepared using the immunoSEQ multiplex PCR assay. TCRdb retrieved this table from immuneACCESS and kept in-frame rearrangements only. Not all clones are present; in checked studies, unresolved V genes account for under half, and no reason is known for the remainder. This sample gives about 500,000 clones in total; roughly nine tenths of them show up just once. Approximately 1.7% of the sample comes from the top ten.

The sample here was peripheral blood, taken in a trial of Ad26.COV2.S vaccine versus placebo. These receptors all come from a person aged 18-60 years who received the Ad26.COV2.S COVID-19 vaccine or a placebo.

The V gene is TRBV30, the J gene TRBJ2-7; TRBD1 or TRBD2 may be the D gene (6 bases each). V lost 2 bases to trimming and J lost 6 bases, with 11 bases between them. The CDR3 contains 12 residues. In germline, CDR1 is GTSNPN, CDR2 SVGIG (reference sequence). The CDR3 sequence is CAWSSEGGEQYF. The DNA for the CDR3 is TGTGCCTGGAGTTCAGAGGGGGGCGAGCAGTACTTC. The whole variable domain, filled in from reference TRBV30 and TRBJ2-7, reads SQTIHQWPATLVQPVGSPLSLECTVEGTSNPNLYWYRQAAGRGLQLLFYSVGIGQISSEVPQNLSASRPQDRQFILSSKKLLLSDSGFYLCAWSSEGGEQYFGPGTRLTVT.

The rearrangement uses TRBV7-2 and TRBJ1-5; no definite D call. The V gene's germline CDR1 is SGHTA and CDR2 FQGNSA. There are 17 residues in the CDR3. Between the trimmed V and J ends, which lost 2 bases and 0 bases, there was a span of 14 bases. CDR3 protein: CASSLPAGPYSNQPQHF. The CDR3 coding sequence is TGTGCCAGCAGCTTACCGGCAGGTCCTTATAGCAATCAGCCCCAGCATTTT. Looking up the rest from reference TRBV7-2 and TRBJ1-5 gives the full variable domain: GAGVSQSPSNKVTEKGKDVELRCDPISGHTALYWYRQSLGQGLEFLIYFQGNSAPDKSGLPSDRFSAERTGGSVSTLTIQRTQQEDSAVYLCASSLPAGPYSNQPQHFGDGTRLSIL.

The rearrangement uses TRBV7-8 and TRBJ2-5; 7 positions match TRBD1. Per germline, CDR1 SGHVS and CDR2 FQNEAQ. V lost 3 bases, J lost 2 bases, and 6 bases stayed unmatched. This CDR3 has 15 residues. CDR3 nucleotides: TGTGCCAGCAGCTTCTGGACAGGCCTACAAGAGACCCAGTACTTC. It translates to CASSFWTGLQETQYF.

V is TRBV7-6 and J is TRBJ2-1; TRBD2 aligns across 9 bases. Germline V gives CDR1 SGHVS, CDR2 FNYEAQ. The V segment lost 5 bases and the J segment 9 bases; nucleotides outside the gene matches: 11. CDR3 size: 15 residues. In DNA form, the CDR3 reads TGTGCCAGCAGCCTCCCCGCGGGGGGGCTTGGTGAGCAGTTCTTC. Translation: CASSLPAGGLGEQFF.

The V call is TRBV29-1, the J call TRBJ1-5, with 10 bases identical to TRBD1. There are 13 residues in the CDR3. After removal of 7 bases from V and 4 bases from J, the junction contained 4 bases not matched to a gene. CDR1 and CDR2 (germline): SQVTM, ANQGSEA. The CDR3: CSAGQGFNQPQHF. As DNA, the CDR3 is TGCAGCGCGGGACAGGGGTTTAATCAGCCCCAGCATTTT.

In this sample, this clone turned up once. V and J are TRBV7-9 and TRBJ1-5; the D gene is possibly TRBD1 (5 bases). Trimming left V 1 base short and J 0 bases short, with 13 bases between. The CDR3 is 17 amino acids. Per germline, CDR1 SEHNR and CDR2 FQNEAQ (reference sequence). This CDR3 is CASSLVWGSNSNQPQHF. The CDR3 nucleotides are TGTGCCAGCAGCTTAGTTTGGGGGTCTAATAGCAATCAGCCCCAGCATTTT.

This sequence joins TRBV7-9 and TRBJ2-3; D not resolved. V was clipped by 5 bases and J by 6 bases, with 15 bases between them. CDR1 and CDR2 from the germline V gene are SEHNR and FQNEAQ (reference sequence). This CDR3 has 14 residues. CDR3 sequence (DNA): TGTGCCAGCAGCCCCCACTCAGCCAGGGATACGCAGTATTTT. Residues: CASSPHSARDTQYF.

This chain joins TRBV11-2 and TRBJ2-3; the D gene is possibly TRBD2 (6 bases). V lost 5 bases and J lost 3, with 15 bases in between. The germline CDR1 and CDR2 sequences are SGHAT and FQNNGV. CDR3 length: 15 residues. CDR3 in amino acids: CASSTGTHGTDTQYF. DNA for the CDR3: TGTGCCAGCAGCACCGGGACTCACGGGACAGATACGCAGTATTTT. Supplemented by reference TRBV11-2 and TRBJ2-3, the full variable domain reads EAGVAQSPRYKIIEKRQSVAFWCNPISGHATLYWYQQILGQGPKLLIQFQNNGVVDDSQLPKDRFSAERLKGVDSTLKIQPAKLEDSAVYLCASSTGTHGTDTQYFGPGTRLTVL.